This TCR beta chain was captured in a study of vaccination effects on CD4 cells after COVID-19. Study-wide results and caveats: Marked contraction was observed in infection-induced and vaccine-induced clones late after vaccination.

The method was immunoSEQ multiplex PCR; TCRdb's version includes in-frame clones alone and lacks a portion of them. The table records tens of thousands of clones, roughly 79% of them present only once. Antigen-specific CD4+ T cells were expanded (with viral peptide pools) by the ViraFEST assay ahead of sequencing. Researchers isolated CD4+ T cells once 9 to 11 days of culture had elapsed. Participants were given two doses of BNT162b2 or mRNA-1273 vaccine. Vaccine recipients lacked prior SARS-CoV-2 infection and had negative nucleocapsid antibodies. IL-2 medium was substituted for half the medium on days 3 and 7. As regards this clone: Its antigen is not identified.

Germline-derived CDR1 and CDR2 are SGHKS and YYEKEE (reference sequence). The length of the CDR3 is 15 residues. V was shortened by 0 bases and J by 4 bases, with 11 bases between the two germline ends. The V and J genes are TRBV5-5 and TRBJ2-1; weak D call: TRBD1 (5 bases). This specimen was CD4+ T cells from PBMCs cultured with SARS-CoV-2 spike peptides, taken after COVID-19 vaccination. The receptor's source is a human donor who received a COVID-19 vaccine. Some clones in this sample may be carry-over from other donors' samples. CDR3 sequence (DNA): TGTGCCAGCAGCTTGGGGGGCCAGACTTACAATGAGCAGTTCTTC. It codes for CASSLGGQTYNEQFF.